This entry concerns a single T cell receptor beta chain. What it binds is not known. The data are from a study of T-cell memory formation after mild COVID-19. Study conclusions and caveats: Memory cells collected pre-infection included some clones that later responded, suggesting cross-reactive memory joined.

The germline CDR1 and CDR2 sequences are LGHNA and YNFKEQ. Trimming removed 0 bases at V and 1 base at J, with 10 bases between. The CDR3 is 15 amino acids. UMIs and sample barcodes were carried by the TCR alpha and TCR beta cDNA libraries that 5'RACE produced using constant-segment primers. Each CDR3 protein is one row after TCRdb ran MiXCR on the 5' RACE reads. The profile shows under 550,000 distinct CDR3 sequences, roughly 18% of them singletons. This chain joins TRBV4-2 and TRBJ2-7, with D perhaps matching TRBD1 or TRBD2 (5 bases each). What was sequenced was PBMCs or a T cell subset sorted from them (not recorded which). The source of this sequence is an adult woman who had mild COVID-19 (a few samples of this study predate the infection). Cell type and time point are not known. DNA of the CDR3: TGTGCCAGCAGCCAAGATTGGAGGACATCCTACGAGCAGTACTTC. This sequence encodes CASSQDWRTSYEQYF.